This T cell receptor (beta chain) was found in a study of T cell responses to AZD1222 COVID-19 vaccine (dated by TCRdb to about 2021). In the study overall: A total of under 250 trial participants underwent TCR sequencing, of whom 200 to 220 had received two doses of AZD1222 and roughly 26 had received two doses of the MenACWY control vaccine. Trial participants were enrolled into age subgroups of 18-55, 56-69 and 70-plus years, which contained 148, 28 and 57 TCR-sequenced participants, respectively. What the study reported, not specific to this receptor: The 56-69-year group was small, and its depth increase did not reach significance, likely because of low power. After two AZD1222 doses, both the breadth and the depth of spike-specific TCRs were significantly higher than at day 0 and than in MenACWY recipients. Reportedly, close to half of the unique spike-specific TCRs recognized epitopes lying outside the regions that are mutated in the B.1.351 and B.1.1.7 variants. Participants were mostly white British, with more females than males. The authors suggested clonal diversity may have been underestimated. Vaccine-associated CD4 TCRs spanned the whole spike protein, with dominant responses in regions 160-218 and 743-854. Conclusions about previously exposed vaccinees are limited because only five to seven AZD1222 recipients were SARS-CoV-2 seropositive at baseline. Because no samples from the day 14 peak response were available, repertoires could be characterized only after the peak T cell response.

The meaning of the sample's time point label: about 28 days (+/-7) after the second vaccine dose. What the treatment or condition label conveys for this sample: meningococcal conjugate vaccine given as trial control. Samples from vaccinated people were obtained from the UK trials COV001 and COV002, which included a single-blind randomized controlled phase 2/3 trial of AZD1222 (ChAdOx1 nCoV-19) in healthy adults. For TCRbeta chain sequencing, PBMC samples from trial participants were taken at day 0 and at day 28 after the second dose. With regard to this clone: Which antigen it targets is not known. Base quality data are lacking; no much larger clone is found one base away.

The CDR3 regions of human TCRbeta chains were subjected to immunosequencing. In the original analysis: Repertoire TCRs were checked for matches against a reference library of SARS-CoV-2-specific TCRs that had been generated using the MIRA antigen-specificity platform. Breadth was defined as the fraction of unique TCRs that were SARS-CoV-2-associated, and depth was defined as the fraction of total T cells that were SARS-CoV-2-associated. Using the MIRA data, each spike-specific TCR was assigned both to the spike region to which the TCR was reactive and to a CD4 or CD8 class. Log10-transformed breadth and depth values were compared by one-way ANOVA with Sidak's multiple comparisons tests. This immuneACCESS table, as held by TCRdb, lists in-frame sequences with V and J called but not all clones. Of the missing ones, under half trace to an unresolved V gene in checked studies; the others have no known cause. V, J and clone size derive from that table, while D and trimming were established from the DNA sequence. For this sample the table gives 150,000 or so clones, of which approximately 90% were detected only once. The top ten clonotypes cover more than 4% of the sample.

CDR3 length: 16 amino acids, cysteine to phenylalanine. Only the CDR3 portion is preserved as DNA: 48 bases, with reading frame beginning at the first base. Unmatched junction bases come to 6, with V trimmed by 1 base and J by 5 bases. Taken from the germline V gene, the CDR1 and CDR2 loops are KGHDR and SFDVKD. This chain joins TRBV24-1 to TRBJ2-5; 10 of the junction bases match TRBD2. The receptor was derived from an adult who received the MenACWY meningococcal vaccine as a control. This specimen was peripheral blood, taken 28 days after the second dose of the MenACWY control vaccine. The CDR3 protein: CATSDFASGRGETQYF. The DNA is TGTGCCACCAGTGATTTCGCTAGCGGGAGAGGGGAGACCCAGTACTTC.